This TCR beta chain is drawn from a study of blood T cell repertoires in COVID-19. Measured with immunoSEQ multiplex PCR; TCRdb has only the in-frame clones, and not every one. This table has some 190,000 clones, 70% to 80% appearing once. The sample was PBMCs or T cells enriched from blood (not recorded which). The TCR comes from a man aged 60 to 69 who had been exposed to COVID-19.

CDR3 region: CASSPRDRGYGYTF. In nucleotides, the CDR3 is TGTGCCAGCAGCCCCCGGGACAGGGGCTATGGCTACACCTTC. This chain joins TRBV7-8 and TRBJ1-2, with TRBD1 matching over 10 bases. The V gene end was trimmed by 5 bases and the J gene end by 4 bases; junction bases not matched to a gene: 4. The V gene's germline CDR1 is SGHVS and CDR2 FQNEAQ. There are 14 residues in the CDR3. Full variable domain (remainder filled in from reference TRBV7-8 and TRBJ1-2): GAGVSQSPRYKVAKRGQDVALRCDPISGHVSLFWYQQALGQGPEFLTYFQNEAQLDKSGLPSDRFFAERPEGSVSTLKIQRTQQEDSAVYLCASSPRDRGYGYTFGSGTRLTVV.